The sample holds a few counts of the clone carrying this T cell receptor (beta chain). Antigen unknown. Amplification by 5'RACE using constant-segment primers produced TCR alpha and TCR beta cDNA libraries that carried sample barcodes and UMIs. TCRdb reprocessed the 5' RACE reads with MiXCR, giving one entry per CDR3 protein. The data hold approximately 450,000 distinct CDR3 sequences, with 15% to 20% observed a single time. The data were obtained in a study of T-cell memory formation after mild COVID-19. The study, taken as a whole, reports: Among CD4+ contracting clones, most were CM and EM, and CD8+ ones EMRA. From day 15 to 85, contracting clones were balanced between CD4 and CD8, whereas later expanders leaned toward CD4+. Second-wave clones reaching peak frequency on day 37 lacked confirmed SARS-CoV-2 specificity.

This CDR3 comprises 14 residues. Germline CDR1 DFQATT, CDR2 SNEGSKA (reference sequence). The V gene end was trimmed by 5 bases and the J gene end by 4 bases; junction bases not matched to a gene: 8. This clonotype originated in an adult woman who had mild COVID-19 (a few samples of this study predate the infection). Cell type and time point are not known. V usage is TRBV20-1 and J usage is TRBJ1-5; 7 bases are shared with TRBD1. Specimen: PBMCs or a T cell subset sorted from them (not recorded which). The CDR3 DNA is TGCAGTGCTTATCCCGGGACAGCTAATCAGCCCCAGCATTTT. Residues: CSAYPGTANQPQHF.